This T cell receptor (beta chain) was captured by sequencing in a study of blood T cell repertoires in COVID-19. In terms of age and location, participants ranged from roughly 18 to 95 years and lived in about two dozen US areas. The protocol was immunoSEQ multiplex PCR, while the TCRdb copy is restricted to in-frame clones and leaves out a portion. There are about 130,000 clones in the sample; 80% to 90% occur only once, and 2% to 3% lies in the top ten. The specimen was PBMCs or T cells enriched from blood (not recorded which). The receptor was isolated from a man aged 40-55 years with acute COVID-19.

The CDR3 reads CASSPARGGEGTDTQYF. The CDR3 DNA sequence: TGTGCCAGCTCACCAGCCCGGGGGGGCGAGGGCACAGATACGCAGTATTTT. This chain links TRBV18 with TRBJ2-3, with 8 bases aligning to TRBD2. The CDR3 consists of 17 residues. V lost 2 bases to trimming and J lost 1 base; unmatched junction nucleotides: 8. Looked up from germline, CDR1 is KGHSH and CDR2 is LQKENI.